This TCR beta chain was documented in a study of CD8 T cells in ankylosing spondylitis. The sample holds a few counts of this clonotype. The CDR3 loop spans 12 amino acids. Germline V gene data show CDR1 as DFQATT and CDR2 as SNEGSKA (reference sequence). Trimming removed 1 base from V and 12 bases from J; junction bases left unmatched: 2. TCRdb redid the calling of the 5' RACE reads with MiXCR, one entry per CDR3 protein. Among 84,000 or so distinct CDR3 sequences, under 30% were seen once, and the ten largest hold roughly 59%. This chain uses TRBV20-1 with TRBJ2-1, with TRBD2 identical over 11 bases. This clonotype was sampled from a male donor with ankylosing spondylitis or in good health (not recorded which). What was sequenced was blood, either unsorted or a sorted T cell fraction (not recorded which). CDR3 in amino acids: CSARVAGGGQFF. The CDR3, as DNA: TGCAGTGCTAGAGTAGCGGGAGGGGGGCAGTTCTTC.